Each of the 17 T cell receptor beta chains below was sequenced from the same sample in a study of CD8+CD57+ T cells in acquired aplastic anemia (dated by TCRdb to about 2018). The reads were generated on an Illumina HiSeq 2000. Genomic DNA served as template for TCR beta VDJ combination and CDR3 sequence profiling. TCRdb reprocessing: public reads trimmed at Q25 with fastp, clones called with MiXCR, in-frame beta chains kept. When rows share a CDR3 protein, they turn into one entry using the most common DNA and genes. The sample includes about 190,000 distinct CDR3 sequences, with approximately 49% observed a single time. The ten biggest clones cover around a sixth of the sample. Sequenced material: sorted CD4+, CD8+, or CD8+CD57+ T cells (not recorded which) from PBMCs. Receptor source: a human donor in good health, serving as a control.

V and J are TRBV20-1 and TRBJ1-2; D unresolved. V was shortened by 5 bases and J by 4 bases, with 11 bases between the two germline ends. The CDR3 has 12 amino acids. The germline CDR1 and CDR2 sequences are DFQATT and SNEGSKA (reference sequence). The CDR3 region has the DNA TGCAGTGCTTTGAGGGATGCCTATGGCTACACCTTC. It yields the protein CSALRDAYGYTF.

The table lists this clonotype with a few counts. The V and J genes are TRBV24-1 and TRBJ1-5, with D possibly being TRBD1 (5 bases). This CDR3 comprises 14 residues. CDR1 and CDR2 from the germline V gene are KGHDR and SFDVKD. The ends were cut back, 4 bases at V and 4 bases at J, with 10 bases in the middle. The CDR3 region is CATSDQYRNQPQHF. The CDR3, as DNA: TGTGCCACCAGTGACCAATACAGGAATCAGCCCCAGCATTTT.

This clonotype was seen repeatedly, ten times or more. The chain recombines TRBV20-1 with TRBJ2-7; 7 nucleotides match TRBD2. Trimming removed 0 bases from V and 4 bases from J; junction bases left unmatched: 12. The germline gives CDR1 DFQATT, CDR2 SNEGSKA (reference sequence). The CDR3 sequence is 16 residues long. CDR3 protein: CSARDLRAGREYEQYF. CDR3 bases: TGCAGTGCTAGAGATCTAAGGGCAGGGAGGGAATACGAGCAGTACTTC.

The rearrangement joins TRBV19 to TRBJ1-4, with 7 bases aligning to TRBD1. The CDR3 sequence is 14 residues long. The trim removed 1 base at V and 8 bases at J, leaving 4 bases unmatched. Germline CDR1 reads LNHDA; CDR2 reads SQIVND (reference sequence). Here the CDR3 reads CASSIGQGGEKLFF. CDR3 DNA sequence: TGTGCCAGTAGTATAGGCCAGGGGGGAGAAAAACTGTTTTTT.

The rearrangement joins TRBV2 to TRBJ1-1; unclear D gene. The CDR3 loop spans 14 amino acids. Germline V gene sequence: CDR1 SNHLY, CDR2 FYNNEI. With 6 bases removed from V and 0 bases from J, the gap between germline ends came to 11 bases. The CDR3 is CASSHHNMNTEAFF. The CDR3 DNA is TGTGCCAGCAGCCATCATAACATGAACACTGAAGCTTTCTTT.

In this sample, this clonotype turned up a few times. A read error may explain this, as a much larger clone is one base away. The chain combines TRBV28 with TRBJ2-7; possible D gene TRBD1, 6 bases. This CDR3 contains 13 residues. V was shortened by 6 bases and J by 7 bases, with 16 bases between the two germline ends. Germline V lookup: CDR1 MDHEN, CDR2 SYDVKM. The DNA of the CDR3 is TGTGCCAGCAGACCCGGACAGTGGAATGAGCAGTACTTC. It specifies CASRPGQWNEQYF.

This clonotype showed up many times. The J gene is TRBJ2-7, the V gene TRBV28; D uncertain. Germline CDR1 is MDHEN and CDR2 is SYDVKM. Trimming shortened V by 4 bases and J by 4 bases, and 14 bases separated the two germline ends. There are 14 residues in the CDR3. The CDR3 bases are TGTGCCAGCAGTTCCCCAATGGAACCGTACGAGCAGTACTTC. It yields the protein CASSSPMEPYEQYF.

At least ten counts were recorded for this clonotype. V gene TRBV6-6 combines with J gene TRBJ1-2; D remains ambiguous. With 6 bases removed from V and 3 bases from J, the gap between germline ends came to 14 bases. This CDR3 has 14 residues. The germline gives CDR1 MNHNY, CDR2 SVGAGI (reference sequence). The CDR3 nucleotides are TGTGCCAGCAGACTGGGGAGTGAGGACTATGGCTACACCTTC. Translation: CASRLGSEDYGYTF.

This chain joins TRBV7-2 and TRBJ2-7; D gene uncertain. In germline, CDR1 is SGHTA, CDR2 FQGNSA. This CDR3 is 13 amino acids long. The V and J ends lost 5 bases and 1 base respectively, with 9 bases between them. The CDR3, as DNA: TGTGCCAGCAGCCCGATTGCTTCCTACGAGCAGTACTTC. This gives the protein CASSPIASYEQYF.

At least ten counts were recorded for this clonotype. J is TRBJ2-5 and V is TRBV20-1, with D possibly called TRBD1 or TRBD2 (6 bases each). Trimming shortened V by 0 bases and J by 5 bases, and 22 bases separated the two germline ends. Per germline, CDR1 DFQATT and CDR2 SNEGSKA (reference sequence). The CDR3 sequence is 17 residues long. CDR3 amino acids: CSARDSPSWGAGETQYF. The CDR3 region has the DNA TGCAGTGCTAGAGATAGCCCCTCGTGGGGGGCGGGTGAGACCCAGTACTTC.

The V gene is TRBV25-1, the J gene TRBJ2-7; 13 nucleotides agree with TRBD2. This CDR3 contains 16 residues. The ends lost 4 bases at V and 2 bases at J; junction bases unmatched: 5. Germline V gene data show CDR1 as MGHDK and CDR2 as SYGVNS. The CDR3 loop is CASSAPGTSGTYEQYF. CDR3 nucleotides: TGTGCCAGCAGTGCGCCGGGGACTAGCGGGACCTACGAGCAGTACTTC.

V is TRBV19 and J is TRBJ2-7; D perhaps matches TRBD2 (5 bases). The CDR3 consists of 16 residues. Trimming took 2 bases from V and 2 from J, leaving 16 bases between them. Per the germline V gene, CDR1 is LNHDA and CDR2 is SQIVND (reference sequence). The CDR3 DNA sequence: TGTGCCAGTAGTATAATTGGAGGCAGCCTCGCCTACGAGCAGTACTTC. Protein: CASSIIGGSLAYEQYF.

This clonotype has a count of ten or more. CDR3 nucleotides: TGTGCCAGCAGCTTGGGTAGCTTTACGCAGTATTTT. It is translated as CASSLGSFTQYF. The chain couples TRBV5-6 to TRBJ2-3, with D unclear. The CDR3 totals 12 residues. Germline V CDR1 and CDR2: SGHDT, YYEEEE. Trimming left V 0 bases short and J 8 bases short, with 7 bases between.

Points on this clonotype: A junction end diverges from the germline sequence, so it may reflect a read error. The chain uses TRBV7-8 and TRBJ2-7, with 7 positions matching TRBD1. Germline CDR1 SGHVS, CDR2 FQNEAQ. CDR3 size: 15 residues. CDR3 nucleotide sequence: TGTGCCAGCGGCTTAGCGACGACAGGGTCCTACGAGCAGTACTTC. It encodes CASGLATTGSYEQYF.

The rearrangement joins TRBV7-2 to TRBJ2-6; D gene unclear. This CDR3 region has 12 residues. Germline CDR1 reads SGHTA; CDR2 reads FQGNSA. The V gene lost 4 bases and the J gene lost 19 bases, with 17 bases spanning the gap. The CDR3 DNA reads as TGTGCCAGCAGCTCTGGACCCCAGGTAGGTACTTTC. It is translated as CASSSGPQVGTF. The variable domain in full, completed from reference TRBV7-2 and TRBJ2-6, reads GAGVSQSPSNKVTEKGKDVELRCDPISGHTALYWYRQSLGQGLEFLIYFQGNSAPDKSGLPSDRFSAERTGGSVSTLTIQRTQQEDSAVYLCASSSGPQVGTFGAGSRLTVL.

Points on this clonotype: One end of the junction is discordant with germline, which a read error may explain. The CDR3 DNA sequence: TGTGCCACCGGAGTCGGGACAGGGGTATATACCGGGGGGCTGTTTTTT. It encodes CATGVGTGVYTGGLFF. V usage is TRBV24-1 and J usage is TRBJ2-2; the match to TRBD1 covers 10 bases. CDR1 is KGHDR and CDR2 is SFDVKD in the germline V gene. The CDR3 covers 16 residues.

In its sample, this clonotype was seen many times. The chain carries TRBV5-6 and TRBJ1-5, with a possible D match to TRBD1 (6 bases). V dropped 4 bases and J dropped 5 bases, with 13 bases sitting between them. Per the germline V gene, CDR1 is SGHDT and CDR2 is YYEEEE. This CDR3 contains 14 residues. The DNA of the CDR3 is TGTGCCAGCAGCGTCGGGGGGCCCGATCAGCCCCAGCATTTT. Its protein product is CASSVGGPDQPQHF.